This TCR beta chain was recorded in a study of shared clonotypes between healthy human individuals. As for the study in general: Researchers drew samples from a couple of women and a few men aged 18 to 49. Study-wide points: Naive subsets usually exceeded memory subsets in estimated richness.

This clone was counted between two and nine times. Its specificity is unknown. Repertoires were generated with immunoSEQ multiplex PCR, while TCRdb's copy carries only in-frame clones and drops some. Found here are hundreds of thousands of clones, around 67% of them singletons; the top ten hold about 10%. CDR1 and CDR2 from the germline V gene are SGHRS and YFSETQ. The CDR3 covers 15 residues. The junction had 7 bases not matched to a gene; V was cut back by 1 base and J by 6 bases. Sequenced input: memory CD4+ T cells sorted from blood. Subset in this sample: CD45RA-negative fraction. The source of this sequence is a young man in good health. The gene calls are TRBV5-1 and TRBJ2-1; 7 nucleotides line up with TRBD2. CDR3 coding DNA: TGCGCCAGCAGCTTGTGGCTAGCGGACTCCAATGAGCAGTTCTTC. Translated: CASSLWLADSNEQFF. The entire variable domain, with the rest obtained from reference TRBV5-1 and TRBJ2-1, is as follows: KAGVTQTPRYLIKTRGQQVTLSCSPISGHRSVSWYQQTPGQGLQFLFEYFSETQRNKGNFPGRFSGRQFSNSRSEMNVSTLELGDSALYLCASSLWLADSNEQFFGPGTRLTVL.